These 5 T cell receptor beta chains share one sample of origin, sequenced in a study of shared clonotypes between healthy human individuals (dated by TCRdb to about 2020). Library construction relied on the immunoSEQ multiplex PCR assay. Sourced from immuneACCESS, this table was stored by TCRdb with only in-frame sequences that have V and J called. A share of the clones is absent; for the studies checked, an unresolved V gene accounts for under half, and the remainder has no known explanation. This sample comprises some 2 million clones, roughly 96% of them detected only once. The ten largest clones add up to 0.1% to 0.15% of the sample. Sequences were obtained from naive CD4+ T cells sorted from blood. The cell subset or site label corresponds to: CD45RA+ positively selected. All receptors derive from a man between 18 and 35 years old in good health.

Of note for this clone: Distinct nucleotide sequences in the sample also encode this CDR3. The chain links TRBV14 to TRBJ2-7, with D possibly matching TRBD1 (6 bases). The CDR3 has 13 amino acids. V was clipped by 9 bases and J by 2 bases, with 14 bases between them. Germline-derived CDR1 and CDR2 are SGHDN and FVKESK. The CDR3 loop reads CASSPGTPYEQYF. DNA for the CDR3: TGTGCCAGTTCGCCCGGGACACCCTACGAGCAGTACTTC.

The chain uses TRBV6-5 and TRBJ1-3, with D perhaps TRBD1 (5 bases). V lost 5 bases and J 8 bases, leaving 13 bases between the germline ends. Germline V gives CDR1 MNHEY, CDR2 SVGAGI. The CDR3 contains 13 residues. Written as DNA, the CDR3 is TGTGCCAGCAGTAGGGGACCGGACGACACCATATATTTT. Residues: CASSRGPDDTIYF.

The DNA of the CDR3 is TGTGCCAGCAGTGACTTGTTAGGTAGCCTGGGGGATTACGGCTACACCTTC. Residues: CASSDLLGSLGDYGYTF. This rearrangement joins TRBV2 to TRBJ1-2; D may be TRBD1 (5 bases). The V gene's germline CDR1 is SNHLY and CDR2 FYNNEI. CDR3 size: 17 residues. Trimming removed 3 bases at V and 8 bases at J, with 25 bases between.

The rearrangement links TRBV7-2 to TRBJ1-2; D unresolved. Trimming stripped 1 base from V and 7 bases from J, with 10 bases between. This CDR3 region has 13 residues. The germline CDR1 and CDR2 sequences are SGHTA and FQGNSA. CDR3 loop: CASSLGEGGGYTF. CDR3 coding DNA: TGTGCCAGCAGCTTAGGCGAGGGAGGTGGCTACACCTTC.

In the case of this clone: Other nucleotide sequences from this sample produce the same CDR3. This sequence joins TRBV7-9 and TRBJ1-1; D is undetermined. Trimming removed 1 base from V and 7 bases from J, with 7 bases in between. The CDR3 covers 12 residues. CDR1 and CDR2 from the germline V gene are SEHNR and FQNEAQ (reference sequence). In nucleotides, the CDR3 is TGTGCCAGCAGCTTAGGACAAAGTGAAGCTTTCTTT. It specifies CASSLGQSEAFF.